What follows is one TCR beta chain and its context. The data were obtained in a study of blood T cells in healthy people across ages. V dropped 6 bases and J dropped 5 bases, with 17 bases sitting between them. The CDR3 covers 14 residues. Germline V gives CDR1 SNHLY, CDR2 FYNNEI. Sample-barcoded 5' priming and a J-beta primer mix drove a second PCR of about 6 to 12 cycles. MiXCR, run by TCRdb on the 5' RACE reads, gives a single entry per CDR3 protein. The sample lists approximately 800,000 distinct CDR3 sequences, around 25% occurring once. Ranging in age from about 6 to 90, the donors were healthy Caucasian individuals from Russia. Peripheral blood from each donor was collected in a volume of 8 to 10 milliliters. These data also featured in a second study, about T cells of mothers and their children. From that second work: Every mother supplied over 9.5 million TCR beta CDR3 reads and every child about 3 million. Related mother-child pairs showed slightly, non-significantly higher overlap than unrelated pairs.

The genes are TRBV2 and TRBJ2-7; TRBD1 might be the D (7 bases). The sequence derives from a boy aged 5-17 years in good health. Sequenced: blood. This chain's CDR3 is CASRRQGGSDEQYF. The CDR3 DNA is TGTGCCAGCAGGAGGCAGGGGGGTTCGGACGAGCAGTACTTC.